The 18 T cell receptor beta chains listed next were all sequenced from one sample in a study of blood T cell repertoires in COVID-19. Measured with immunoSEQ multiplex PCR; TCRdb has only the in-frame clones, and not every one. Among approximately 500,000 clones listed, approximately 88% were seen once. The specimen was PBMCs or T cells enriched from blood (not recorded which). These TCRs come from a woman in her thirties or forties who had recovered from COVID-19.

The chain is built from TRBV5-8 and TRBJ2-2; D might be TRBD2 (6 bases). V lost 4 bases to trimming and J lost 0 bases, with 13 bases between them. Germline V lookup: CDR1 SGHTS, CDR2 YDEGEE. The CDR3 runs to 16 residues. CDR3 loop: CASSTHRDSNTGELFF. CDR3 nucleotides: TGTGCCAGCAGCACCCACCGGGACTCGAACACCGGGGAGCTGTTTTTT.

This rearrangement joins TRBV3-1 (or the pseudogene TRBV3-2) to TRBJ2-1; maybe TRBD2 (5 bases). The CDR3 covers 16 residues. Germline V lookup: CDR1 LGHDT, CDR2 YNNKEL (reference sequence). The V and J ends lost 1 base and 0 bases respectively, with 10 bases between them. CDR3 sequence (DNA): TGTGCCAGCAGCCAAGTGGCGGGTAGCTCCTACAATGAGCAGTTCTTC. Encoded protein: CASSQVAGSSYNEQFF.

CDR3 nucleotide sequence: TGTGCCAGCTCACCGAATACCGGGACTAGCGCACTCCAAGAGACCCAGTACTTC. It specifies CASSPNTGTSALQETQYF. This chain links TRBV18 with TRBJ2-5, with 10 bases lining up with TRBD2. The CDR3 totals 18 residues. Germline V CDR1 and CDR2: KGHSH, LQKENI. The V and J ends lost 3 bases and 1 base, in that order; junction bases with no gene match: 11.

This clone was seen a single time. The chain couples TRBV5-4 to TRBJ2-7, with TRBD1 matching over 7 bases. Per the germline V gene, CDR1 is SGHNT and CDR2 is YYREEE (reference sequence). V lost 1 base, J lost 5 bases, and 6 bases stayed unmatched. The length of the CDR3 is 14 residues. The CDR3 DNA follows: TGTGCCAGCAGCTTGAGGGGGCCATCCGACGAGCAGTACTTC. Its translation is CASSLRGPSDEQYF.

As regards this clone: Additional DNA sequences in this sample encode the identical CDR3. The chain is built from TRBV7-6 and TRBJ2-7; unclear D gene. Germline V gene lookup returns CDR1 SGHVS and CDR2 FNYEAQ. Trimming took 1 base from V and 6 from J, leaving 7 bases between them. CDR3 size: 12 residues. The CDR3 nucleotides read TGTGCCAGCAGCTTAGGCGCTTCCGAGCAGTACTTC. Amino acid sequence: CASSLGASEQYF.

The chain joins TRBV5-1 to TRBJ1-1; 7 bases line up with TRBD1. V shed 3 bases and J 5 bases; nucleotides not matched to a gene: 7. Germline values: CDR1 SGHRS, CDR2 YFSETQ. The CDR3 totals 14 residues. CDR3 amino acids: CASSSQTGMTEAFF. The CDR3 DNA reads as TGCGCCAGCAGCTCACAGACAGGGATGACTGAAGCTTTCTTT.

In the case of this clone: This specimen includes other DNA sequences encoding the same CDR3. The chain couples TRBV11-3 to TRBJ1-1; no firm D call. Deletions cut 1 base from V and 5 bases from J, with 8 bases between. In germline, CDR1 is SGHNT, CDR2 YENEEA. The CDR3 consists of 13 residues. The CDR3 DNA reads as TGTGCCAGCAGCTTAGTCGGCGGAACTGAAGCTTTCTTT. Protein: CASSLVGGTEAFF.

This sequence joins TRBV6-4 and TRBJ2-1, with D possibly TRBD1 on 6 matching bases. Germline CDR1 MRHNA, CDR2 SNTAGT. V was trimmed by 6 bases and J by 3 bases, leaving 12 bases between them. The CDR3 covers 14 residues. CDR3 nucleotide sequence: TGTGCCAGCAGCGAGCAGGGGTTCTACAATGAGCAGTTCTTC. Translating it yields CASSEQGFYNEQFF.

J is TRBJ2-2 and V is TRBV27; 7 bases map to TRBD2. The junction had 1 base not matched to a gene; V was cut back by 2 bases and J by 4 bases. The CDR3 runs 14 residues. From germline, CDR1 is MNHEY and CDR2 SMNVEV (reference sequence). The CDR3 DNA is TGTGCCAGCAGTTTAGGCGGGAGCACCGGGGAGCTGTTTTTT. The encoded protein is CASSLGGSTGELFF.

V and J are TRBV18 and TRBJ2-7; D remains ambiguous. The CDR3 spans 13 residues. CDR1 is KGHSH and CDR2 is LQKENI in the germline V gene. Trimming cost V 2 bases and J 7 bases, with 12 bases left between them. DNA for the CDR3: TGTGCCAGCTCACCAATAGGTCTAGTAGAGCAGTACTTC. Its translation: CASSPIGLVEQYF.

This chain uses TRBV28 with TRBJ2-2; 10 bases fit TRBD1. J gave up 3 bases and V 6 bases, and 4 bases lay outside the gene matches. From germline, CDR1 is MDHEN and CDR2 SYDVKM. This CDR3 has 15 amino acids. CDR3 amino acids: CASSRGQGYTGELFF. The CDR3 nucleotides are TGTGCCAGCAGCCGGGGACAGGGGTACACCGGGGAGCTGTTTTTT.

The CDR3 bases are TGTGCCAGCAGCCGTGGCATTTCTGAAGCTTTCTTT. Translating it yields CASSRGISEAFF. V gene TRBV11-3 combines with J gene TRBJ1-1; D is undetermined. CDR1 and CDR2 from the germline V gene are SGHNT and YENEEA. The CDR3 runs 12 residues. V lost 5 bases and J lost 6, with 10 bases in between.

The rearrangement uses TRBV9 and TRBJ2-7; 7 bases align to TRBD1. Trimming removed 4 bases from V and 7 bases from J; junction bases left unmatched: 8. CDR1 SGDLS and CDR2 YYNGEE come from the germline V gene. The CDR3 covers 13 residues. The CDR3 nucleotides are TGTGCCAGCAGCCAGGACAGGTTTATGGAGCAGTACTTC. Translation: CASSQDRFMEQYF.

The chain recombines TRBV30 with TRBJ1-2, with TRBD1 identical over 10 bases. Germline lookup yields CDR1 GTSNPN and CDR2 SVGIG (reference sequence). The V gene end was trimmed by 4 bases and the J gene end by 6 bases; junction bases not matched to a gene: 8. The CDR3 consists of 14 residues. The CDR3, as DNA: TGTGCCTGGATCAGAACCGGGACAGGGGATGGCTACACCTTC. As protein: CAWIRTGTGDGYTF.

The chain combines TRBV5-1 with TRBJ2-1; 11 bases are a match to TRBD2. The ends lost 7 bases at V and 1 base at J; junction bases unmatched: 4. The CDR3 has 15 amino acids. Germline CDR1 and CDR2: SGHRS and YFSETQ. CDR3 nucleotides: TGCGCCAGCGGGCTAGCGGGGGGTTCCTACAATGAGCAGTTCTTC. Translation: CASGLAGGSYNEQFF.

This chain uses TRBV21-1 with TRBJ1-3; TRBD1, the table's D call, lacks a check against the DNA. TRBV21-1 is noted as a pseudogene. The CDR3 spans 16 residues. Here the CDR3 reads CASSKPTTGTGNTIYF. CDR3 sequence (DNA): TGTGCCAGCAGCAAACCTACGACAGGGACTGGAAACACCATATATTTT.

The J gene is TRBJ1-2, the V gene TRBV5-1, with D possibly matching TRBD1 (5 bases). Germline V gene sequence: CDR1 SGHRS, CDR2 YFSETQ. Trimming pared 4 bases from V and 7 bases from J, leaving 17 bases between. This CDR3 has 14 residues. The CDR3 here is CASSPRQSQIGYTF. CDR3 DNA sequence: TGCGCCAGCAGCCCCCGACAGTCGCAAATTGGCTACACCTTC.

This rearrangement joins TRBV9 to TRBJ1-4; D remains unclear. From germline, CDR1 is SGDLS and CDR2 YYNGEE. This CDR3 has 13 amino acids. DNA for the CDR3: TGTGCTTCGTCGAGCGGTTATAATGAAAAACTGTTTTTT. It specifies CASSSGYNEKLFF. The variable domain in full, with the rest retrieved from reference TRBV9 and TRBJ1-4, is DSGVTQTPKHLITATGQRVTLRCSPRSGDLSVYWYQQSLDQGLQFLIQYYNGEERAKGNILERFSAQQFPDLHSELNLSSLELGDSALYFCASSSGYNEKLFFGSGTQLSVL.